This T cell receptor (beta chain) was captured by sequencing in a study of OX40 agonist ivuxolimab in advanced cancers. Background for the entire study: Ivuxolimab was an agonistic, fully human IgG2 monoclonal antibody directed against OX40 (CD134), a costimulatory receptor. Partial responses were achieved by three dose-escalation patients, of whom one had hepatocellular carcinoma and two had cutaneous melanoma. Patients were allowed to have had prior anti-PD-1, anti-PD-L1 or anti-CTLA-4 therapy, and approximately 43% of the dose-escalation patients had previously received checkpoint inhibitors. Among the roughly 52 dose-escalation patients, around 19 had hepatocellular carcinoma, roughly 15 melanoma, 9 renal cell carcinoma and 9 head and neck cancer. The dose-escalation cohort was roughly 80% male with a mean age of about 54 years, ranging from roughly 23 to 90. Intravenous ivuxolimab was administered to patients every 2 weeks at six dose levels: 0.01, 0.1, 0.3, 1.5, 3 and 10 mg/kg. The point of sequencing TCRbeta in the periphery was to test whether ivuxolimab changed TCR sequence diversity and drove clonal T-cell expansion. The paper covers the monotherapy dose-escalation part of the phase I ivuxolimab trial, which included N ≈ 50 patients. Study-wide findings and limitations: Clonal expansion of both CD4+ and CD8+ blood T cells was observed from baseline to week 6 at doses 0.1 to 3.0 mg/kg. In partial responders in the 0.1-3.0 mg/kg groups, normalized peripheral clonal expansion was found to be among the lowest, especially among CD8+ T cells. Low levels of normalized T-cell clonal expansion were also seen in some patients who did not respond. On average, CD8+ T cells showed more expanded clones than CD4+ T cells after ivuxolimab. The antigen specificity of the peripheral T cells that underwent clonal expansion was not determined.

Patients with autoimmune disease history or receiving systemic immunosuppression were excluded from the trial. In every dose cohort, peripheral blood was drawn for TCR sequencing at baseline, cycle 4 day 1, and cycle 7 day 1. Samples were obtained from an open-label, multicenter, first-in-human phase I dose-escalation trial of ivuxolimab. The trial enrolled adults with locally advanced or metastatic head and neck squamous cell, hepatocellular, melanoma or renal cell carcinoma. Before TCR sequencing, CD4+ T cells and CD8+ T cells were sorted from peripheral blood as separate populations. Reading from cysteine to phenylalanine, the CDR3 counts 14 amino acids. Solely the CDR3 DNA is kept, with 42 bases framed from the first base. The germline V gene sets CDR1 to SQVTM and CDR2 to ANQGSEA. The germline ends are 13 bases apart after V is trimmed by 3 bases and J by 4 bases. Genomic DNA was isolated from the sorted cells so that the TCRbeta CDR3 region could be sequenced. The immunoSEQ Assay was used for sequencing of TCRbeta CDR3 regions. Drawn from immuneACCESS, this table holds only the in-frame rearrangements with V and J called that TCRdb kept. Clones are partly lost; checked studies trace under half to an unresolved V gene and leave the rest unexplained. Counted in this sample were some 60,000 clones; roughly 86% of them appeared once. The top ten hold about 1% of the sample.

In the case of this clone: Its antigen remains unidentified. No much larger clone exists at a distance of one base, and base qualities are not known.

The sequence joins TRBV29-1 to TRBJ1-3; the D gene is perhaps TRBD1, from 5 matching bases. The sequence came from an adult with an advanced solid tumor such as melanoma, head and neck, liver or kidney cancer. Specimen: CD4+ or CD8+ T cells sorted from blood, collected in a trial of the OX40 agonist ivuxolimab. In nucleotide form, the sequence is TGCAGCGTTGACCCCGACGGGGGGGGAAACACCATATATTTT. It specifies CSVDPDGGGNTIYF. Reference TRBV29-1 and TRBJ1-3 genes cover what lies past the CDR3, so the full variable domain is SAVISQKPSRDICQRGTSLTIQCQVDSQVTMMFWYRQQPGQSLTLIATANQGSEATYESGFVIDKFPISRPNLTFSTLTVSNMSPEDSSIYLCSVDPDGGGNTIYFGEGSWLTVV.